This T cell receptor beta chain originates from a study of T-cell memory formation after mild COVID-19. Study-wide background: The TCR clusters were mostly specific to one donor.

Study-wide results and limits: Shrinking CD4+ clones were chiefly CM and EM; CD8+ ones were chiefly EMRA.

There are a few counts of this clonotype. What it binds is not known. Via MiXCR, TCRdb re-called the 5' RACE reads, giving one row per CDR3 protein. Of some 190,000 distinct CDR3 sequences in the sample, 15% to 20% were seen once. J gave up 5 bases and V 6 bases, and 11 bases lay outside the gene matches. The CDR3 spans 16 residues. Germline V gives CDR1 MNHEY, CDR2 SVGEGT. This receptor was taken from an adult woman who had mild COVID-19 (a few samples of this study predate the infection). Cell type and time point are not known. The chain has TRBV6-2 or TRBV6-3 and TRBJ2-5; TRBD2 matches 11 bases. The specimen was PBMCs or a T cell subset sorted from them (not recorded which). CDR3: CASSRLAGTAEETQYF. The CDR3 bases are TGTGCCAGCAGCAGACTAGCGGGAACTGCAGAGGAGACCCAGTACTTC.